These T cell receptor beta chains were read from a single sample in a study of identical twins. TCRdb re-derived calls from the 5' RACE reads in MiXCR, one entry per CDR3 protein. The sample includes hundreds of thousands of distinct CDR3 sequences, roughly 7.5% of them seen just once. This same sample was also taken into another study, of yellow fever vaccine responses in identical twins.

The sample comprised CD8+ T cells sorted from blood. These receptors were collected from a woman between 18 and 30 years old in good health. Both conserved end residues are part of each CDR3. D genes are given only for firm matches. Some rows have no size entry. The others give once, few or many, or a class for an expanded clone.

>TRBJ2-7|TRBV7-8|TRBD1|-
CASSLMMGQGAGYEQYF
TGTGCCAGCAGCTTAATGATGGGACAGGGGGCCGGCTACGAGCAGTACTTC
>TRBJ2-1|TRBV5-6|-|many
CACQYSAYNEQFF
TGTGCCTGCCAGTACAGCGCCTACAATGAGCAGTTCTTC
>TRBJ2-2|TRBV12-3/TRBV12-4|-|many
CASMTAKGPPLGELFF
TGTGCCAGCATGACGGCGAAAGGCCCTCCCTTAGGGGAGCTGTTTTTT
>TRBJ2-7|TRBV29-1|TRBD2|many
CSVLAVNSYEQYF
TGCAGCGTCCTAGCGGTGAACTCCTACGAGCAGTACTTC
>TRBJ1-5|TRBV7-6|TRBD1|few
CASSLEARGQGNQPQHF
TGTGCCAGCAGCTTAGAGGCGAGGGGGCAAGGCAATCAGCCCCAGCATTTT
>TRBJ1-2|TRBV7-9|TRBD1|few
CASSAGQLPVYGYTF
TGTGCCAGCAGCGCGGGACAGCTACCAGTCTATGGCTACACCTTC
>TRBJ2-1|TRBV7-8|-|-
CASSLASGGPNNEQFF
TGTGCCAGCAGCTTAGCATCGGGGGGCCCCAACAATGAGCAGTTCTTC
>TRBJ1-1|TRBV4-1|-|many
CASSQGQLNTEAFF
TGCGCCAGCAGCCAGGGACAACTGAACACTGAAGCTTTCTTT
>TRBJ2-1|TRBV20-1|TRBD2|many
CSAASGTSDNEQFF
TGCAGTGCTGCCTCCGGGACTAGTGACAATGAGCAGTTCTTC
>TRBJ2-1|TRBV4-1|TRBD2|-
CASSRTLAGINNEQFF
TGCGCCAGCAGCCGCACGCTAGCGGGGATTAACAATGAGCAGTTCTTC
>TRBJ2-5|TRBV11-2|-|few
CASSQSAVGRVETQYF
TGTGCCAGCAGCCAATCAGCGGTGGGAAGGGTAGAGACCCAGTACTTC
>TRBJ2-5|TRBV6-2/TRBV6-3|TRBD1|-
CASSYQGTDQETQYF
TGTGCCAGCAGTTACCAGGGGACAGATCAAGAGACCCAGTACTTC
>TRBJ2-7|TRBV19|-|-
CASSMGSSEQYF
TGTGCCAGTAGTATGGGTAGTTCTGAGCAGTACTTC
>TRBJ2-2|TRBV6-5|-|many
CASSYGHPTGELFF
TGTGCCAGCAGTTACGGTCATCCCACCGGGGAGCTGTTTTTT
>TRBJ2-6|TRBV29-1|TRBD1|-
CALETGGPGANVLTF
TGCGCATTAGAGACAGGGGGCCCTGGGGCCAACGTCCTGACTTTC
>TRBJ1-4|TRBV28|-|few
CASSLTSEKLFF
TGTGCCAGCAGTTTAACTTCTGAAAAACTGTTTTTT
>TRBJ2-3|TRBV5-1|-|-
CASSSRDPYTDTQYF
TGCGCCAGCAGCTCCCGGGACCCTTACACAGATACGCAGTATTTT
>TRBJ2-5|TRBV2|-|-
CASSELLAGKETQYF
TGTGCCAGCAGTGAACTGCTGGCAGGAAAAGAGACCCAGTACTTC
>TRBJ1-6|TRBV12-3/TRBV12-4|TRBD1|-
CASSTGAGSPLHF
TGTGCCAGCAGTACAGGGGCCGGTTCACCCCTCCACTTT
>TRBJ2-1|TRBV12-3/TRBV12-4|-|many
CASSPMGLNEQFF
TGTGCCAGCAGTCCAATGGGATTAAATGAGCAGTTCTTC
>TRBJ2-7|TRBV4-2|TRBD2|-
CASSHELAVSYEQYF
TGTGCCAGCAGCCATGAACTAGCGGTATCCTACGAGCAGTACTTC
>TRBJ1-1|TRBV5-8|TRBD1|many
CASSPGQAFEAFF
TGTGCCAGCAGCCCGGGACAGGCATTTGAAGCCTTCTTT
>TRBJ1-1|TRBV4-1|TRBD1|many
CASSQDIPGQGITEAFF
TGCGCCAGCAGCCAAGATATTCCGGGACAGGGGATCACTGAAGCTTTCTTT
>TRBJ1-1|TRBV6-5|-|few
CASSYGVGGEEAFF
TGTGCCAGCAGTTACGGCGTCGGCGGGGAGGAAGCTTTCTTT
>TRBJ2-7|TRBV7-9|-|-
CASSWPGQGGSYEQYF
TGTGCCAGCAGCTGGCCGGGGCAGGGGGGCAGTTACGAGCAGTACTTC
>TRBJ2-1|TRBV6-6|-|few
CASSPYSYNEQFF
TGTGCCAGCAGTCCTTACTCCTACAATGAGCAGTTCTTC